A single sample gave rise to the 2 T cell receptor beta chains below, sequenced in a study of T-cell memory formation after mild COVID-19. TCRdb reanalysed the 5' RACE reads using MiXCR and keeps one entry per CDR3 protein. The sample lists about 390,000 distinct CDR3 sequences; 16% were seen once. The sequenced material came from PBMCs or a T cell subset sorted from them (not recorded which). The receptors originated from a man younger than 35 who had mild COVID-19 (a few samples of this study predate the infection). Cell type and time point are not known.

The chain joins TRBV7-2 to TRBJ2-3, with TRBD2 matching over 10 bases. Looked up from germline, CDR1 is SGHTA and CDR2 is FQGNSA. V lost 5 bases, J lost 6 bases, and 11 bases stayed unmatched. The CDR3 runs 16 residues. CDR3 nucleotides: TGTGCCAGCAGCCGCCCCCTAGCGGGGGTTACGGATACGCAGTATTTT. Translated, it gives CASSRPLAGVTDTQYF. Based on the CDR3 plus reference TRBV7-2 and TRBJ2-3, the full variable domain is GAGVSQSPSNKVTEKGKDVELRCDPISGHTALYWYRQSLGQGLEFLIYFQGNSAPDKSGLPSDRFSAERTGGSVSTLTIQRTQQEDSAVYLCASSRPLAGVTDTQYFGPGTRLTVL.

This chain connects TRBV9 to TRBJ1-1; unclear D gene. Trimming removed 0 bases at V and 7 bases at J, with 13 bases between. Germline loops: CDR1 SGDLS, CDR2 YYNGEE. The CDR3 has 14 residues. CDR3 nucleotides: TGTGCCAGCAGCGTAGCCGGGGAAGATGGTGAAGCTTTCTTT. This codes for CASSVAGEDGEAFF.